This entry describes one TCR beta chain. The data belong to a study of blood T cell repertoires in COVID-19. TCRdb's table, derived via immunoSEQ multiplex PCR, lists solely in-frame clones and lacks some. The data contain fewer than 400,000 clones, 75% to 90% of them singletons. This CDR3 comprises 16 residues. Germline V lookup: CDR1 MGHRA, CDR2 YSYEKL. Trimming removed 4 bases from V and 5 bases from J; junction bases left unmatched: 10. The genes are TRBV4-1 and TRBJ2-5; TRBD2 aligns across 10 bases. The receptor was derived from a man aged 25 to 45 who had recovered from COVID-19. Material: PBMCs or T cells enriched from blood (not recorded which). The DNA of the CDR3 is TGCGCCAGCAGCCCGTTAGCGGGGGGTCGCCGTGAGACCCAGTACTTC. This gives the protein CASSPLAGGRRETQYF.